This entry lists 27 T cell receptor beta chains sequenced from one sample in a study of T cell responses to AZD1222 COVID-19 vaccine. Only in-frame clones appear in the TCRdb table, and some are missing; sequencing was by immunoSEQ multiplex PCR. The sample consists of 130,000 to 150,000 clones, 75% to 95% of them appearing once. Source: peripheral blood, taken on day 0 of AZD1222 vaccination. These receptors were collected from an adult in good health.

This clone was detected only once. This chain links TRBV27 with TRBJ1-6; the D is unclear. CDR1 is MNHEY and CDR2 is SMNVEV in the germline V gene (reference sequence). V was shortened by 6 bases and J by 9 bases, with 15 bases between the two germline ends. CDR3 length equals 14 residues. As DNA, the CDR3 is TGTGCCAGCAGGTGGGAAAAAAGTGCTTCACCCCTCCACTTT. Translating gives CASRWEKSASPLHF.

This clone is a singleton in its sample. The rearrangement uses TRBV5-4 and TRBJ1-3; unclear D gene. CDR3 length: 15 residues. Germline assignment: CDR1 SGHNT and CDR2 YYREEE (reference sequence). V lost 3 bases to trimming and J lost 2 bases, with 12 bases between them. The DNA of the CDR3 is TGTGCCAGCAGCTCGTCTCGGCCCCCTGGAAACACCATATATTTT. It yields the protein CASSSSRPPGNTIYF.

The J gene is TRBJ1-6, the V gene TRBV27; D not resolved. The V gene lost 2 bases and the J gene lost 0 bases, with 8 bases spanning the gap. The CDR3 is made up of 16 amino acids. Germline V gives CDR1 MNHEY, CDR2 SMNVEV (reference sequence). For the CDR3, the DNA is TGTGCCAGCAGTTTAGGACGAATCTCCTATAATTCACCCCTCCACTTT. This codes for CASSLGRISYNSPLHF.

The rearrangement joins TRBV24-1 to TRBJ1-5; weak D call: TRBD1 (6 bases). The ends were cut back, 6 bases at V and 2 bases at J, with 7 bases in the middle. This CDR3 is built from 13 residues. CDR1 and CDR2 (germline): KGHDR, SFDVKD. Here the CDR3 DNA reads TGTGCCACCAGTAACAGGGGCAATCAGCCCCAGCATTTT. Protein product: CATSNRGNQPQHF.

The J gene is TRBJ2-5, the V gene TRBV5-4; D unresolved. Trimming pared 3 bases from V and 5 bases from J, leaving 20 bases between. CDR1 and CDR2 (germline): SGHNT, YYREEE (reference sequence). The CDR3 contains 16 residues. CDR3 protein: CASSSLGVGLEETQYF. The CDR3 region has the DNA TGTGCCAGCAGCTCCCTAGGCGTGGGCCTAGAGGAGACCCAGTACTTC.

This sequence joins TRBV7-2 and TRBJ2-1; 14 bases line up with TRBD2. Germline assignment: CDR1 SGHTA and CDR2 FQGNSA. The V gene end was trimmed by 4 bases and the J gene end by 7 bases; junction bases not matched to a gene: 3. The CDR3 extends over 15 amino acids. The CDR3 spells CASSWGLAGENEQFF. In nucleotides, the CDR3 is TGTGCCAGCAGCTGGGGACTAGCGGGAGAGAATGAGCAGTTCTTC.

The chain combines TRBV9 with TRBJ2-3; 8 bases agree with TRBD2. V gave up 0 bases and J gave up 0 bases; unmatched junction bases: 3. Germline V gene lookup returns CDR1 SGDLS and CDR2 YYNGEE. CDR3 length: 16 amino acids. CDR3 sequence reads: CASSVGSSGSTDTQYF. In nucleotides, the CDR3 is TGTGCCAGCAGCGTAGGGTCTAGCGGGAGCACAGATACGCAGTATTTT.

The chain joins TRBV6-5 to TRBJ2-1; D is unclear. Per germline, CDR1 MNHEY and CDR2 SVGAGI. Trimming cost V 2 bases and J 5 bases, with 7 bases left between them. The CDR3 is made up of 13 amino acids. The CDR3, as DNA: TGTGCCAGCAGTTACGATGGCGACAATGAGCAGTTCTTC. Translating it yields CASSYDGDNEQFF.

The chain combines TRBV14 with TRBJ1-1; TRBD1 aligns across 10 bases. Germline CDR1 is SGHDN and CDR2 is FVKESK. The V and J ends lost 6 bases and 1 base, in that order; junction bases with no gene match: 5. The CDR3 loop spans 15 amino acids. The CDR3: CASSRTGGENTEAFF. The CDR3 bases are TGTGCCAGCAGTAGGACAGGGGGAGAGAACACTGAAGCTTTCTTT.

This sequence joins TRBV3-1 (or the pseudogene TRBV3-2) and TRBJ2-5; TRBD2 might be the D (5 bases). The germline V and J ends were trimmed by 1 base and 3 bases, with 15 bases remaining between them. This CDR3 is 16 amino acids long. The germline CDR1 and CDR2 sequences are LGHDT and YNNKEL (reference sequence). The CDR3: CASSQVAGGPKETQYF. Written as DNA, the CDR3 is TGTGCCAGCAGCCAAGTGGCCGGAGGACCAAAAGAGACCCAGTACTTC.

This clone has a handful of counts. The chain employs TRBV3-1 (or the pseudogene TRBV3-2) and TRBJ1-2, with D maybe TRBD1 (5 bases). The germline CDR1 and CDR2 sequences are LGHDT and YNNKEL (reference sequence). Between the trimmed V and J ends, which lost 0 bases and 6 bases, there was a span of 14 bases. The CDR3 totals 15 residues. CDR3 protein: CASSQDLVGAHGYTF. The DNA of the CDR3 is TGTGCCAGCAGCCAAGATTTAGTAGGGGCCCATGGCTACACCTTC.

The CDR3 bases are TGTGCCAGCAGCTTAGATTGGGGAAGACTGAGCTCCTACAATGAGCAGTTCTTC. Its protein product is CASSLDWGRLSSYNEQFF. This chain joins TRBV11-3 and TRBJ2-1; D gene ambiguous. The CDR3 length is 18 residues. Germline V gene sequence: CDR1 SGHNT, CDR2 YENEEA. Trimming shortened V by 0 bases and J by 0 bases, and 15 bases separated the two germline ends.

The chain has TRBV6-5 and TRBJ2-4; TRBD1 agrees at 7 bases. With 4 bases clipped from V and 10 bases from J, the junction kept 13 bases outside the gene matches. Looked up from germline, CDR1 is MNHEY and CDR2 is SVGAGI. The CDR3 covers 15 residues. In DNA, the CDR3 is TGTGCCAGCAGTTTCTCCCGGGACAGCCCAGGGATTCAGTACTTC. It is translated as CASSFSRDSPGIQYF.

The chain carries TRBV25-1 and TRBJ2-7; tentative D call: TRBD2 (5 bases). The CDR3 is 14 residues long. Germline CDR1 MGHDK, CDR2 SYGVNS. Trimming removed 3 bases at V and 1 base at J, with 10 bases between. The CDR3 protein is CASSDPSRSYEQYF. CDR3 sequence (DNA): TGTGCCAGCAGTGATCCTAGCCGATCCTACGAGCAGTACTTC.

V gene TRBV19 combines with J gene TRBJ2-7; no firm D call. Trimming cost V 4 bases and J 0 bases, with 10 bases left between them. This CDR3 is built from 14 residues. Germline V gene sequence: CDR1 LNHDA, CDR2 SQIVND (reference sequence). The CDR3 sequence: CASSRTVSSYEQYF. For the CDR3, the DNA is TGTGCCAGTAGTAGGACGGTTAGCTCCTACGAGCAGTACTTC.

This chain connects TRBV18 to TRBJ1-1; the D gene is possibly TRBD1 (5 bases). The germline gives CDR1 KGHSH, CDR2 LQKENI. With 3 bases removed from V and 1 base from J, the gap between germline ends came to 12 bases. The CDR3 sequence is 15 residues long. The CDR3 reads CASSPPGRKNTEAFF. CDR3 coding DNA: TGTGCCAGCTCACCCCCGGGGCGGAAGAACACTGAAGCTTTCTTT.

The chain is built from TRBV2 and TRBJ1-4, with a possible D match to TRBD1 (6 bases). CDR3 size: 12 residues. Trimming cost V 8 bases and J 7 bases, with 11 bases left between them. The germline gives CDR1 SNHLY, CDR2 FYNNEI. The chain's CDR3 is CASGGGLEKLFF. DNA for the CDR3: TGTGCCAGCGGGGGGGGCCTTGAAAAACTGTTTTTT.

The V call is TRBV7-9, the J call TRBJ1-3, with no clear D. CDR3 length: 14 residues. Trimming took 5 bases from V and 0 from J, leaving 8 bases between them. CDR1 is SEHNR and CDR2 is FQNEAQ in the germline V gene (reference sequence). CDR3 protein: CASSPLASGNTIYF. Written as DNA, the CDR3 is TGTGCCAGCAGCCCCCTGGCCTCTGGAAACACCATATATTTT.

V usage is TRBV7-3 and J usage is TRBJ2-2; tentatively, D is TRBD1 (6 bases). V dropped 2 bases and J dropped 3 bases, with 16 bases sitting between them. The germline gives CDR1 SGHTA, CDR2 FQGTGA. The CDR3 consists of 17 residues. CDR3 coding DNA: TGTGCCAGCAGCTTAGTCGTAACAGGGCGGGACACCGGGGAGCTGTTTTTT. It is translated as CASSLVVTGRDTGELFF.

The chain recombines TRBV9 with TRBJ2-6; D unclear. This CDR3 is 13 amino acids long. The germline CDR1 and CDR2 sequences are SGDLS and YYNGEE. V shed 2 bases and J shed 4 bases, with 4 bases lying between them. The CDR3 protein is CASSVGGANVLTF. The DNA of the CDR3 is TGTGCCAGCAGCGTGGGAGGGGCCAACGTCCTGACTTTC.

The chain combines TRBV4-2 with TRBJ2-3; D is unresolved. The V end lost 0 bases, the J end lost 6 bases, and 7 bases lay between the germline ends. This CDR3 region has 13 residues. CDR1 is LGHNA, CDR2 YNFKEQ, per germline. The CDR3 DNA sequence: TGTGCCAGCAGCCAAGATTATGCGGATACGCAGTATTTT. Translated: CASSQDYADTQYF.

The chain is built from TRBV6-2 or TRBV6-3 and TRBJ1-1; D not resolved. The CDR3 totals 12 residues. The V and J ends lost 2 bases and 2 bases respectively, with 3 bases between them. In germline, CDR1 is MNHEY, CDR2 SVGEGT. The CDR3, as DNA: TGTGCCAGCAGTTACATCAACACTGAAGCTTTCTTT. It is translated as CASSYINTEAFF.

The chain joins TRBV25-1 to TRBJ1-4, with TRBD1 matching 7 bases. There are 15 residues in the CDR3. V lost 6 bases to trimming and J lost 8 bases; unmatched junction nucleotides: 12. Looked up from germline, CDR1 is MGHDK and CDR2 is SYGVNS. CDR3 coding DNA: TGTGCCAGCAGATCCACCGACAGGGCCAGGGAAAAACTGTTTTTT. It codes for CASRSTDRAREKLFF.

This clone showed up just once. This chain links TRBV19 with TRBJ2-7; TRBD1 aligns across 7 bases. This CDR3 has 14 residues. Trimming cost V 2 bases and J 2 bases; bases outside gene matches: 3. Germline CDR1 LNHDA, CDR2 SQIVND (reference sequence). CDR3 nucleotides: TGTGCCAGTAGTATAACAGGGGCAACCTACGAGCAGTACTTC. Translation gives CASSITGATYEQYF.

The chain employs TRBV5-6 and TRBJ1-4; TRBD1 matches 7 bases. V trimming: 4 bases; J trimming: 10 bases; junction bases outside the gene matches: 19. This CDR3 has 17 residues. The germline gives CDR1 SGHDT, CDR2 YYEEEE. The chain's CDR3 is CASSPFQGVNSEGKLFF. For the CDR3, the DNA is TGTGCCAGCAGCCCCTTCCAGGGGGTGAATTCCGAAGGAAAACTGTTTTTT.

This chain joins TRBV12-2 and TRBJ1-5. TRBV12-2 corresponds to a pseudogene. CDR3 length: 15 residues. The CDR3 spells CASRLIAHSNQPQHF. In DNA form, the CDR3 reads TGTGCAAGTCGCTTAATCGCCCATAGCAATCAGCCCCAGCATTTT.

V usage is TRBV6-5 and J usage is TRBJ1-2, with D possibly TRBD1 on 6 matching bases. The V gene's germline CDR1 is MNHEY and CDR2 SVGAGI. Trimming pared 6 bases from V and 7 bases from J, leaving 18 bases between. CDR3 length: 14 amino acids. The CDR3 coding sequence is TGTGCCAGCAGAGACTGGGGGGCCTCGCCTGGCTACACCTTC. Translated, it gives CASRDWGASPGYTF.